The 3 T cell receptor beta chains below all came from one sample that was sequenced in a study of blood T cell repertoires in COVID-19. TCRdb's copy holds only in-frame clones and misses some; the assay was immunoSEQ multiplex PCR. Of approximately 130,000 clones in the sample, roughly 86% are singletons; the top ten hold around 13%. The sequencing sample was made of peripheral blood. The receptors derive from a human donor in a cohort sampled during active COVID-19.

This clone came up once. The chain has TRBV5-4 and TRBJ1-1, with D unclear. Germline V lookup: CDR1 SGHNT, CDR2 YYREEE (reference sequence). V lost 3 bases and J lost 6, with 18 bases in between. The CDR3 is 15 amino acids. For the CDR3, the DNA is TGTGCCAGCAGCTCTCGACGCACCGACCGGGCTGAAGCTTTCTTT. Translated: CASSSRRTDRAEAFF.

The genes are TRBV4-2 and TRBJ2-7, with 8 nucleotides matching TRBD1. V dropped 1 base and J dropped 3; count of bases not matched to a gene: 11. Germline CDR1 LGHNA, CDR2 YNFKEQ. CDR3 length equals 17 residues. The CDR3 is CASSQATPRTGYYEQYF. Written as DNA, the CDR3 is TGTGCCAGCAGCCAAGCAACCCCCAGGACAGGGTACTACGAGCAGTACTTC.

The chain carries TRBV10-3 and TRBJ1-2; a possible D gene is TRBD1 (5 bases). The CDR3 consists of 13 residues. CDR1 and CDR2 (germline): ENHRY, SYGVKD. V gave up 0 bases and J gave up 7 bases, with 9 bases separating them. The CDR3 DNA sequence: TGTGCCATCAGTGAGTCCGGGGGGAGTGGCTACACCTTC. The encoded protein is CAISESGGSGYTF.